This T cell receptor beta chain was captured by sequencing in a study of blood T cell repertoires in COVID-19. About the study: PBMCs, B-cell-depleted T cells, or T cells provided the cDNA or gDNA that made up the material.

Sequenced by immunoSEQ multiplex PCR; TCRdb stores in-frame clones only, minus some. The data contain more than 150,000 clones, approximately 83% of them singletons. There are 17 residues in the CDR3. After removal of 4 bases from V and 4 bases from J, the junction contained 13 bases not matched to a gene. Germline assignment: CDR1 LNHDA and CDR2 SQIVND (reference sequence). The sequencing sample was made of peripheral blood. The clonotype comes from a man aged 55 to 70 with acute or convalescent COVID-19. This chain links TRBV19 with TRBJ1-2; 9 bases align to TRBD1. The CDR3 loop reads CASSNIGQGRGGYGYTF. The CDR3 bases are TGTGCCAGTAGTAACATCGGACAGGGGCGAGGAGGCTATGGCTACACCTTC.